Listed below are T cell receptor beta chains from one sample, sequenced in a study of cytomegalovirus exposure and HLA in healthy donors. Using immunoSEQ multiplex PCR, the repertoire was profiled, and TCRdb retains in-frame clones only, with some absent. In all, the sample yields tens of thousands of clones. The sequenced material came from PBMCs. Every receptor here comes from a woman between 40 and 50 years old in good health and CMV-seropositive. Both conserved end residues are part of each CDR3. The D gene is left open where the match is weak.

d_call j_call v_call cdr3_aa cdr3_nt
. TRBJ1-2 TRBV21-1 CASSRPRGLNYGYTF TGTGCCAGCAGCAGACCGCGGGGGCTTAACTATGGCTACACCTTC
. TRBJ2-7 TRBV25-1 CASAPGFSSYEQYF TGTGCCAGCGCCCCGGGGTTTAGCTCCTACGAGCAGTACTTC
TRBD1 TRBJ2-7 TRBV28 CASSLPWDRRYEQYF TGTGCCAGCAGTTTGCCTTGGGACAGGCGGTACGAGCAGTACTTC
. TRBJ1-4 TRBV5-5 CASSPPTARGEKLFF TGTGCCAGCAGCCCACCGACAGCCCGAGGCGAAAAACTGTTTTTT
TRBD1 TRBJ2-2 TRBV13 CASSLGQGIRGPGELFF TGTGCCAGCAGCTTAGGCCAGGGGATCAGGGGGCCCGGGGAGCTGTTTTTT
. TRBJ1-5 TRBV9 CASSVAGTGAQHF TGTGCCAGCAGCGTAGCGGGGACGGGGGCCCAGCATTTT
. TRBJ1-1 TRBV7-2 CASSLQGLGNTEAFF TGTGCCAGCAGCTTACAGGGTTTAGGGAACACTGAAGCTTTCTTT
. TRBJ2-7 TRBV6-5 CASSPEISYEQYF TGTGCCAGCAGTCCCGAAATTAGTTACGAGCAGTACTTC
TRBD2 TRBJ2-3 TRBV7-2 CASSAGTSASTDTQYF TGTGCCAGCAGCGCCGGGACTAGCGCATCCACAGATACGCAGTATTTT
TRBD2 TRBJ2-3 TRBV6-4 CASSEGGATDTQYF TGTGCCAGCAGTGAGGGAGGGGCCACAGATACGCAGTATTTT
. TRBJ2-2 TRBV27 CASSTILDRKTGELFF TGTGCCAGCAGTACTATCTTGGACAGAAAGACCGGGGAGCTGTTTTTT
. TRBJ2-1 TRBV6-5 CASRAASYNEQFF TGTGCCAGCAGGGCGGCTTCCTACAATGAGCAGTTCTTC
. TRBJ2-7 TRBV6-1 CASSELNEQYF TGTGCCAGCAGTGAACTAAACGAGCAGTACTTC
. TRBJ1-2 TRBV6-5 CASTARDRSYGYTF TGTGCCAGCACCGCGAGGGATCGGTCGTATGGCTACACCTTC
TRBD2 TRBJ2-1 TRBV6-5 CASGYSSGRIDEQFF TGTGCCAGCGGTTACTCGAGCGGGAGGATTGATGAGCAGTTCTTC
. TRBJ1-1 TRBV18 CASSPPIGVNTEAFF TGTGCCAGCTCACCACCGATCGGGGTTAACACTGAAGCTTTCTTT
TRBD2 TRBJ2-7 TRBV4-1 CASSRQRDAYEQYF TGCGCCAGCAGCCGACAGCGGGACGCCTACGAGCAGTACTTC
TRBD2 TRBJ2-1 TRBV4-3 CASSQEGLAGVQFF TGCGCCAGCAGCCAAGAAGGCCTAGCGGGGGTGCAGTTCTTC
TRBD2 TRBJ2-1 TRBV4-1 CASSQEPPSGRAYEQFF TGCGCCAGCAGCCAGGAGCCCCCTAGCGGGAGGGCCTATGAGCAGTTCTTC
. TRBJ1-2 TRBV7-9 CASSPQGWGYTF TGTGCCAGCAGCCCACAGGGTTGGGGCTACACCTTC
TRBD2 TRBJ2-3 TRBV30 CAWSVFPRASGRSGPDTQYF TGTGCCTGGAGTGTATTCCCGAGGGCTAGCGGGAGGAGTGGCCCAGATACGCAGTATTTT
TRBD1 TRBJ1-5 TRBV5-1 CASSPGEGAGGNQPQHF TGCGCCAGCAGCCCCGGCGAGGGGGCTGGAGGCAATCAGCCCCAGCATTTT
TRBD1 TRBJ1-4 TRBV18 CASSLTGEWSSEKLFF TGTGCCAGCTCCCTCACAGGGGAGTGGTCGAGTGAAAAACTGTTTTTT
TRBD1 TRBJ2-7 TRBV5-6 CASSLAGTGGRGQYF TGTGCCAGCAGCTTGGCCGGGACAGGGGGCCGAGGGCAGTACTTC
TRBD2 TRBJ2-7 TRBV27 CASSSKLAKSSYEQYF TGTGCCAGCAGCTCAAAACTAGCGAAGAGCTCCTACGAGCAGTACTTC
TRBD1 TRBJ1-3 TRBV7-9 CASSPRQGAGNTIYF TGTGCCAGCAGCCCAAGACAGGGGGCTGGAAACACCATATATTTT
. TRBJ2-1 TRBV15 CATSRDDKGLISAEQFF TGTGCCACCAGCAGAGACGATAAGGGACTTATTTCGGCTGAGCAGTTCTTC
. TRBJ2-5 TRBV15 CATSRPGGTQYF TGTGCCACCAGCCGACCAGGTGGGACCCAGTACTTC